Each of the 25 T cell receptor beta chains below was sequenced from the same sample in a study of T cells in tumors after PD-1 blockade. Assay: immunoSEQ multiplex PCR; the TCRdb copy retains only in-frame clones and omits some. The data contain several thousand clones, 55% to 70% of them seen just once; the ten biggest clones take up 8.9%. The sample in question was tumor tissue, obtained after anti-PD-1 treatment. Source of these receptors: a human donor with basal cell carcinoma.

The CDR3 sequence is CASSLRLDAGELFF. CDR3 in DNA: TGTGCCAGCAGCTTGCGGCTAGACGCCGGGGAGCTGTTTTTT. This rearrangement joins TRBV5-4 to TRBJ2-2; no definite D call. Trimming removed 1 base from V and 6 bases from J, with 10 bases in between. Germline CDR1 is SGHNT and CDR2 is YYREEE (reference sequence). The CDR3 has 14 residues.

CDR3 amino acids: CASSMGLEQFF. In DNA, the CDR3 is TGTGCCAGTAGTATGGGGTTGGAGCAGTTCTTC. This sequence joins TRBV19 and TRBJ2-1; D gene ambiguous. The CDR3 has 11 residues. Germline CDR1 reads LNHDA; CDR2 reads SQIVND (reference sequence). Trimming cost V 3 bases and J 10 bases, with 7 bases left between them.

This rearrangement joins TRBV5-6 to TRBJ1-4; 7 bases are shared with TRBD1. This CDR3 spans 16 amino acids. Germline V gene lookup returns CDR1 SGHDT and CDR2 YYEEEE. Trimming at V came to 2 bases and at J to 8 bases, leaving 12 bases not matched to a gene. CDR3 protein: CASSFSGQAKWEKLFF. Written as DNA, the CDR3 is TGTGCCAGCAGCTTCTCAGGACAGGCCAAATGGGAAAAACTGTTTTTT.

V gene TRBV10-3 combines with J gene TRBJ2-3; D gene unclear. Deletions cut 6 bases from V and 2 bases from J, with 12 bases between. CDR1 is ENHRY, CDR2 SYGVKD, per germline. This CDR3 region has 14 residues. CDR3 DNA: TGTGCCATCAGCCCCGGACGAAACACAGATACGCAGTATTTT. Encoded protein: CAISPGRNTDTQYF.

This clone has only one observation. This sequence joins TRBV25-1 and TRBJ1-2, with 11 bases that match TRBD1. Germline CDR1 is MGHDK and CDR2 is SYGVNS. The CDR3 is 15 residues long. V lost 1 base to trimming and J lost 8 bases; unmatched junction nucleotides: 6. CDR3 sequence reads: CASSELRTGGDGYTF. CDR3 nucleotides: TGTGCCAGCAGTGAATTACGGACAGGGGGCGACGGCTACACCTTC.

The chain carries TRBV5-5 and TRBJ2-5, with 9 bases matching TRBD1. Unmatched junction bases numbered 11, after V lost 0 bases and J lost 5 bases. CDR1 is SGHKS, CDR2 YYEKEE, per germline (reference sequence). This CDR3 contains 17 residues. In nucleotides, the CDR3 is TGTGCCAGCAGCTTGGCATTAACCGGGACAGGGAGGGAGACCCAGTACTTC. It yields the protein CASSLALTGTGRETQYF.

V is TRBV6-2 or TRBV6-3 and J is TRBJ2-5, with D possibly TRBD2 on 6 matching bases. Trimming pared 2 bases from V and 9 bases from J, leaving 25 bases between. Germline CDR1 is MNHEY and CDR2 is SVGEGT. This CDR3 is built from 17 residues. The CDR3 DNA reads as TGTGCCAGCAGTTACAGCCGGGTGGAGGGCCCACGGGTGGCCCAGTACTTC. Protein: CASSYSRVEGPRVAQYF.

The chain uses TRBV19 and TRBJ2-7; the D call may be TRBD1 or TRBD2 (6 bases each). The CDR3 covers 13 residues. V was shortened by 0 bases and J by 6 bases, with 9 bases between the two germline ends. CDR1 and CDR2 (germline): LNHDA, SQIVND (reference sequence). The CDR3 loop is CASSIEGGGEQYF. The CDR3 DNA is TGTGCCAGTAGTATAGAGGGGGGCGGCGAGCAGTACTTC.

The chain joins TRBV3-1 (or the pseudogene TRBV3-2) to TRBJ1-2, with D uncertain. V shed 6 bases and J shed 3 bases, with 14 bases lying between them. CDR1 is LGHDT and CDR2 is YNNKEL in the germline V gene (reference sequence). CDR3 length: 14 residues. DNA of the CDR3: TGTGCCAGCAGGTACGAGGGTAGGGACTATGGCTACACCTTC. Translating gives CASRYEGRDYGYTF.

The V gene is TRBV27, the J gene TRBJ1-5; perhaps TRBD1 as D (5 bases). Germline loops: CDR1 MNHEY, CDR2 SMNVEV (reference sequence). The ends were cut back, 2 bases at V and 5 bases at J, with 10 bases in the middle. There are 14 residues in the CDR3. CDR3 amino acids: CASSLARDDQPQHF. The CDR3 DNA follows: TGTGCCAGCAGTTTAGCCAGGGACGATCAGCCCCAGCATTTT.

This chain uses TRBV5-6 with TRBJ1-1, with a weak D call TRBD1 (6 bases). The CDR3 contains 16 residues. V lost 4 bases and J lost 4, with 20 bases in between. Germline V gives CDR1 SGHDT, CDR2 YYEEEE. DNA of the CDR3: TGTGCCAGCAGCCCGGGCTTTGGACAGTCGAGCACTGAAGCTTTCTTT. This translates into CASSPGFGQSSTEAFF.

The chain uses TRBV28 and TRBJ2-3; 11 bases agree with TRBD2. The trim removed 2 bases at V and 2 bases at J, leaving 3 bases unmatched. Looked up from germline, CDR1 is MDHEN and CDR2 is SYDVKM. The CDR3 runs to 16 residues. The CDR3 sequence: CASSLPGLAVTDTQYF. The CDR3 DNA reads TGTGCCAGCAGTTTACCGGGACTAGCGGTCACAGATACGCAGTATTTT.

By frequency in the sample, this clone is medium-sized (0.01 to 0.1%). The genes are TRBV7-6 and TRBJ2-3, with a weak D call TRBD2 (7 bases). Germline CDR1 SGHVS, CDR2 FNYEAQ. The CDR3 spans 13 residues. V was clipped by 3 bases and J by 6 bases, with 10 bases between them. CDR3 DNA sequence: TGTGCCAGCAGCTTCGGCGGGGGCGATACGCAGTATTTT. It encodes CASSFGGGDTQYF.

This clone was seen more than once but under ten times. V gene TRBV28 combines with J gene TRBJ2-1; possibly TRBD1 for D (5 bases). Germline values: CDR1 MDHEN, CDR2 SYDVKM. The CDR3 contains 15 residues. The ends were cut back, 5 bases at V and 0 bases at J, with 11 bases in the middle. The CDR3, as DNA: TGTGCCAGCAGTATAGACAGTAGCTCCTACAATGAGCAGTTCTTC. Amino acid sequence: CASSIDSSSYNEQFF. The variable domain in full, completed from reference TRBV28 and TRBJ2-1, reads DVKVTQSSRYLVKRTGEKVFLECVQDMDHENMFWYRQDPGLGLRLIYFSYDVKMKEKGDIPEGYSVSREKKERFSLILESASTNQTSMYLCASSIDSSSYNEQFFGPGTRLTVL.

V usage is TRBV29-1 and J usage is TRBJ2-1, with TRBD2 matching 7 bases. The V and J ends lost 7 bases and 4 bases, in that order; junction bases with no gene match: 7. The CDR3 contains 13 residues. Germline loops: CDR1 SQVTM, CDR2 ANQGSEA. As DNA, the CDR3 is TGCAGCGCGCAGCGGGGCCCATACAATGAGCAGTTCTTC. Residues: CSAQRGPYNEQFF.

This chain joins TRBV4-1 and TRBJ2-7; 7 bases agree with TRBD2. This CDR3 region has 13 residues. Trimming removed 5 bases from V and 3 bases from J; junction bases left unmatched: 4. Per the germline V gene, CDR1 is MGHRA and CDR2 is YSYEKL. The CDR3 reads CASSGGGVYEQYF. The CDR3, as DNA: TGCGCCAGCAGCGGCGGGGGTGTCTACGAGCAGTACTTC.

This chain uses TRBV12-3 or TRBV12-4 with TRBJ2-1; D possibly corresponds to TRBD2 (5 bases). Trimming took off 2 bases at V and 9 bases at J, with 11 bases between the two ends. CDR3 length equals 13 residues. CDR3 residues: CASSLIGESEQFF. CDR3 DNA sequence: TGTGCCAGCAGTTTAATCGGGGAGTCTGAGCAGTTCTTC.

CDR3 amino acids: CASRPWTGEAFF. The CDR3 DNA reads as TGTGCCAGCAGACCATGGACAGGTGAAGCTTTCTTT. The genes are TRBV7-9 and TRBJ1-1, with 7 bases matching TRBD1. CDR3 length: 12 amino acids. From germline, CDR1 is SEHNR and CDR2 FQNEAQ (reference sequence). The trim removed 6 bases at V and 7 bases at J, leaving 5 bases unmatched. The full variable domain, its missing parts supplied by reference TRBV7-9 and TRBJ1-1, is DTGVSQNPRHKITKRGQNVTFRCDPISEHNRLYWYRQTLGQGPEFLTYFQNEAQLEKSRLLSDRFSAERPKGSFSTLEIQRTEQGDSAMYLCASRPWTGEAFFGQGTRLTVV.

V is TRBV19 and J is TRBJ2-1; tentative D call: TRBD1 (5 bases). Germline V CDR1 and CDR2: LNHDA, SQIVND (reference sequence). This CDR3 comprises 13 residues. V was pared by 5 bases and J by 7 bases, with 12 bases between. The CDR3 loop is CASSVSGWNEQFF. In nucleotides, the CDR3 is TGTGCCAGTAGTGTTTCAGGGTGGAATGAGCAGTTCTTC.

A word on this clone: The junction shows a germline mismatch at one end, possibly a read error. This chain joins TRBV2 and TRBJ2-2, with 8 bases that match TRBD1. Germline CDR1 is SNHLY and CDR2 is FYNNEI. This CDR3 is 17 amino acids long. The CDR3 nucleotides read TGTGCCAGCACCAATCGGGTAGGACAGGGAGAGCACCGGGGAGCTGTTTTT. Amino acid sequence: CASTNRVGQGEHRGAVF.

The CDR3 loop is CASSLWVDRGYNEQFF. CDR3 DNA sequence: TGTGCCAGCAGTTTATGGGTCGACAGGGGATACAATGAGCAGTTCTTC. This chain joins TRBV27 and TRBJ2-1; 8 bases align to TRBD1. The CDR3 length is 16 residues. The germline V gene encodes CDR1 MNHEY and CDR2 SMNVEV (reference sequence). The V segment lost 1 base and the J segment 4 bases; nucleotides outside the gene matches: 6.

CDR3 loop: CASSVWELPSEEQFF. The CDR3 DNA sequence: TGTGCCAGCAGTGTTTGGGAGCTGCCTTCGGAAGAGCAGTTCTTC. This sequence joins TRBV2 and TRBJ2-1; a weak D match, TRBD2 (5 bases). The ends were cut back, 4 bases at V and 10 bases at J, with 20 bases in the middle. Per germline, CDR1 SNHLY and CDR2 FYNNEI. The CDR3 spans 15 residues.

V gene TRBV5-1 combines with J gene TRBJ2-1; TRBD1 is a possible D gene (6 bases). Germline V gene lookup returns CDR1 SGHRS and CDR2 YFSETQ. With 5 bases removed from V and 3 bases from J, the gap between germline ends came to 12 bases. This CDR3 contains 14 residues. CDR3 loop: CASRAGDSYNEQFF. The CDR3 DNA reads as TGCGCCAGCAGGGCAGGGGATAGCTACAATGAGCAGTTCTTC.

This clone was counted once. The genes are TRBV10-3 and TRBJ1-1; D gene unclear. Trimming cost V 0 bases and J 8 bases, with 16 bases left between them. The CDR3 totals 15 residues. Germline CDR1 and CDR2: ENHRY and SYGVKD. The CDR3 region is CAISESPDLTPEAFF. In DNA form, the CDR3 reads TGTGCCATCAGTGAGTCCCCAGACCTTACACCCGAAGCTTTCTTT.

The chain employs TRBV18 and TRBJ1-1; 7 bases are a match to TRBD1. V lost 3 bases, J lost 5 bases, and 9 bases stayed unmatched. Germline V gives CDR1 KGHSH, CDR2 LQKENI. CDR3 length: 15 amino acids. The CDR3 loop is CASSPGRGERTEAFF. CDR3 sequence (DNA): TGTGCCAGCTCACCCGGCAGGGGGGAGCGAACTGAAGCTTTCTTT.